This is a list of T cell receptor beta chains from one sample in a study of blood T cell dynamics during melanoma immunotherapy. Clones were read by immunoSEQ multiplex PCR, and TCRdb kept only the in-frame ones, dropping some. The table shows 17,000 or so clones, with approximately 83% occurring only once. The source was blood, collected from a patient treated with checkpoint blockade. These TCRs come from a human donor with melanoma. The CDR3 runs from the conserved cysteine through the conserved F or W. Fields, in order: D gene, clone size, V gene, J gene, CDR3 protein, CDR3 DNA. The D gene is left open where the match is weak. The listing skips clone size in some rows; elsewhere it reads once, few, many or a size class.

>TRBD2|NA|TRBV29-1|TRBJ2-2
CSVTMPLGLAGEMNTGELFF
TGCAGCGTTACGATGCCCCTGGGACTAGCGGGAGAAATGAACACCGGGGAGCTGTTTTTT
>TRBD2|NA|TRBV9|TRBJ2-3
CASSTTSGYTDTQYF
TGTGCCAGCAGCACAACTAGCGGTTACACAGATACGCAGTATTTT
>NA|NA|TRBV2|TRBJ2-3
CASSPRELRVTDTQYF
TGTGCCAGCAGTCCACGGGAGCTCCGGGTCACAGATACGCAGTATTTT
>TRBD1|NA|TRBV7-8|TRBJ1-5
CASTSGKGGTEPQHF
TGTGCCAGCACGTCAGGGAAAGGGGGCACGGAGCCCCAGCATTTT
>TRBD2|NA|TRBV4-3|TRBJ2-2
CASSQGLAGGRGTGELFF
TGCGCCAGCAGCCAAGGCCTAGCGGGGGGAAGAGGCACTGGGGAGCTGTTTTTT
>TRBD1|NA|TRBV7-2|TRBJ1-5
CASSPGQRNQPQHF
TGTGCCAGCAGCCCGGGACAGAGAAATCAGCCCCAGCATTTT
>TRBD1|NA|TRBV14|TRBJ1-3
CASSRGQDRRF
TGTGCCAGCAGCCGCGGACAGGATCGTCGATTT
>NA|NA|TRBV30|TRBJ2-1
CAWSGSGPWEQFF
TGTGCCTGGAGTGGCAGCGGGCCATGGGAGCAGTTCTTC
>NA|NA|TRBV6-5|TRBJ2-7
CASSYVQGASYEQYF
TGTGCCAGCAGTTACGTACAAGGGGCTTCCTACGAGCAGTACTTC
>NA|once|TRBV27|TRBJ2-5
CASSLSVLAAQETQYF
TGTGCCAGCAGTTTATCTGTACTAGCCGCCCAAGAGACCCAGTACTTC